The 23 T cell receptor beta chains presented below share a single source sample, sequenced in a study of tumor and adjacent non-tumor tissue in lung cancer. TCRbeta libraries were built with three rounds of nested PCR, modified from ARM-PCR. TCRdb independently ran MiXCR on the multiplex PCR reads; one entry per CDR3 protein. The table records about 120,000 distinct CDR3 sequences, about 66% of them present only once. RNA was extracted from bulk tissue without any cell sorting. Sequencing input: lung tumor tissue. The receptors originated from a young man with non-small cell lung cancer.

On this clonotype itself: The junction differs from germline at one of its ends, possibly a read error. The genes are TRBV4-2 and TRBJ2-7; 12 bases align to TRBD1. The CDR3 totals 15 residues. Germline CDR1 and CDR2: LGHNA and YNFKEQ. The CDR3 nucleotides are TGTGCCAGCAGCCATCATGGGACAGGGGGCTACGAGCAATACTTC. It translates to CASSHHGTGGYEQYF.

About this clonotype: It may be a read error: a sequence one base away is much more abundant. The genes are TRBV6-6 and TRBJ1-1, with D possibly TRBD1 on 5 matching bases. This CDR3 spans 14 amino acids. CDR1 is MNHNY, CDR2 SVGAGI, per germline (reference sequence). This chain's CDR3 is CTSTKFDRNTEAFF. CDR3 DNA: TGTACCAGCACTAAATTTGACAGGAACACTGAAGCTTTCTTT.

The genes are TRBV13 and TRBJ2-2; D perhaps matches TRBD2 (6 bases). V was shortened by 6 bases and J by 1 base, with 12 bases between the two germline ends. The CDR3 has 15 amino acids. Germline CDR1 and CDR2: PRHDT and FYEKMQ (reference sequence). CDR3 in amino acids: CASSSGLGNTGELFF. The CDR3 DNA reads as TGTGCCAGCAGTTCGGGACTGGGGAACACCGGGGAGCTGTTTTTT.

This chain links TRBV6-2 or TRBV6-3 with TRBJ2-6; D uncertain. The ends were cut back, 6 bases at V and 0 bases at J, with 9 bases in the middle. CDR3 length: 15 amino acids. Germline CDR1 is MNHEY and CDR2 is SVGEGT. The CDR3 here is CASSLRVSGANVLTF. As DNA, the CDR3 is TGTGCCAGCAGCTTACGGGTCTCTGGGGCCAACGTCCTGACTTTC.

In the case of this clonotype: A single base separates this from a much larger clone, so it may be a read error. This chain joins TRBV4-1 and TRBJ1-1; maybe TRBD1 (5 bases). The CDR3 is 13 amino acids. V was clipped by 4 bases and J by 3 bases, with 9 bases between them. Germline loops: CDR1 MGHRA, CDR2 YSYEKL. The chain's CDR3 is CASSRIGDTEAFF. The CDR3, as DNA: TGCGCCAGCAGCCGGATAGGGGACACTGAAGCTTTCTTT.

Concerning this clonotype itself: Possible read error: a much larger clone is one base away. The chain couples TRBV6-5 to TRBJ2-2; D is unresolved. CDR3 length: 12 amino acids. The germline V and J ends were trimmed by 5 bases and 7 bases, with 8 bases remaining between them. Germline V gives CDR1 MNHEY, CDR2 SVGAGI. The CDR3 nucleotides read TGTGCCAGCAGTCACAGATACGGGGAGCTGTTTTTT. Translated, it gives CASSHRYGELFF.

On this clonotype itself: A junction end diverges from the germline sequence, so it may reflect a read error. The chain couples TRBV20-1 to TRBJ2-7; TRBD2 aligns across 7 bases. Germline loops: CDR1 DFQATT, CDR2 SNEGSKA (reference sequence). The CDR3 loop spans 15 amino acids. The CDR3 protein is CSASGPSGRSYEQYF. Written as DNA, the CDR3 is TGTAGTGCTAGTGGGCCTAGCGGTCGCTCCTACGAGCAGTACTTC.

Turning to this clonotype: This may be a read error: a much more frequent sequence differs by one nucleotide. V and J are TRBV12-3 or TRBV12-4 and TRBJ1-5, with 8 positions matching TRBD1. V shed 5 bases, J shed 6 bases, and the junction held 9 bases outside the gene matches. The CDR3 runs 15 residues. Here the CDR3 reads CASSLDRGEGQPQHF. The CDR3, as DNA: TGTGCCAGCAGTCTCGACAGGGGAGAAGGTCAGCCCCAGCATTTT.

Turning to this clonotype: One base away lies a much larger clone, so this may be a sequencing read error. Lacking the conserved final phenylalanine or tryptophan, this CDR3 likely reflects a read error. The V gene is TRBV24-1, the J gene TRBJ2-7, with TRBD1 identical over 10 bases. The trim removed 5 bases at V and 5 bases at J, leaving 5 bases unmatched. CDR1 is KGHDR and CDR2 is SFDVKD in the germline V gene. The length of the CDR3 is 14 residues. CDR3 bases: TGTGCCACCAGTGTGGGACAGGGGTGCCACGAGCAGTACTCC. It yields the protein CATSVGQGCHEQYS.

There are many counts of this clonotype. The rearrangement joins TRBV6-2 or TRBV6-3 to TRBJ1-2, with TRBD1 as a possible D gene (5 bases). The germline gives CDR1 MNHEY, CDR2 SVGEGT. Trimming took 2 bases from V and 4 from J, leaving 11 bases between them. The CDR3 spans 14 residues. The CDR3 DNA reads TGTGCCAGCAGTTACAAGGGGAATTCCTATGGCTACACCTTC. Its translation: CASSYKGNSYGYTF.

Turning to this clonotype: A junction end diverges from the germline sequence, so it may reflect a read error. The chain joins TRBV29-1 to TRBJ2-7; D unclear. The germline CDR1 and CDR2 sequences are SQVTM and ANQGSEA. The CDR3 totals 13 residues. The CDR3 loop is CRVEKESSYEQYF. The CDR3 nucleotides read TGCAGAGTTGAGAAGGAATCCTCCTACGAGCAGTACTTC.

Concerning this clonotype: At one of its ends the junction is not consistent with the germline gene, which may arise from a read error. The chain has TRBV20-1 and TRBJ2-7; TRBD2 aligns across 11 bases. The CDR3 has 14 amino acids. The germline CDR1 and CDR2 sequences are DFQATT and SNEGSKA (reference sequence). The CDR3: CSAAGTSGVYERYF. The DNA for the CDR3 is TGCAGTGCTGCGGGGACTAGCGGCGTCTACGAGCGGTACTTT.

As regards this clonotype: At one end the junction does not follow the germline gene, possibly because of a read error. The V call is TRBV7-2, the J call TRBJ2-1; D is perhaps TRBD1 (7 bases). Germline V gives CDR1 SGHTA, CDR2 FQGNSA. The CDR3 sequence is 12 residues long. Written as DNA, the CDR3 is TGTGCCACCCAGGGGGGAGGCAATGTGCAGTTCTTC. This translates into CATQGGGNVQFF.

This clonotype was counted only a few times. The genes are TRBV12-3 or TRBV12-4 and TRBJ2-2; 8 nucleotides match TRBD1. The CDR3 contains 13 residues. J lost 3 bases, V lost 11 bases, and 5 bases had no gene match. The CDR3 region has the DNA TGTGCCTGGCAGGGGGCGGACACCGGGGAGCTGTTTTTT. This sequence encodes CAWQGADTGELFF.

A word on this clonotype: A clone one base away is much larger, so this may be a read error. J is TRBJ1-2 and V is TRBV12-3 or TRBV12-4; D is perhaps TRBD1 (5 bases). Trimming took 8 bases from V and 6 from J, leaving 16 bases between them. The CDR3 totals 13 residues. Here the CDR3 reads CASGPSTAHGYTF. CDR3 nucleotides: TGTGCCAGCGGCCCCTCGACAGCGCATGGCTACACCTTC.

The CDR3 nucleotides are TGCGCCAGCAGCCAAGAGGAGGTAGTGGGCGACCAGTACTTC. This gives the protein CASSQEEVVGDQYF. This sequence joins TRBV4-1 and TRBJ2-7, with D possibly matching TRBD2 (5 bases). Deletions cut 0 bases from V and 10 bases from J, with 16 bases between. Germline CDR1 is MGHRA and CDR2 is YSYEKL. There are 14 residues in the CDR3.

On this clonotype: Compared with germline, one end of the junction differs, possibly owing to a read error. This chain connects TRBV11-2 to TRBJ2-3; D possibly uses TRBD1 or TRBD2 (5 bases each). The CDR3 has 17 amino acids. Germline-derived CDR1 and CDR2 are SGHAT and FQNNGV. The CDR3 sequence is CASSSLARAWGTDTQYF. CDR3 in DNA: TGTGCCAGCAGCTCCCTGGCGAGGGCTTGGGGCACAGATACGCAATATTTT.

This clonotype was observed once. Possible read error: a much larger clone is one base away. The chain combines TRBV4-3 with TRBJ2-1, with 8 bases identical to TRBD2. The CDR3 is 15 amino acids. Germline V gene lookup returns CDR1 LGHNA and CDR2 YSLEER. The CDR3: CASIQGIAGFNEQFF. The CDR3 nucleotides read TGCGCCAGCATCCAAGGAATAGCGGGGTTCAATGAGCAGTTCTTC.

Concerning this clonotype: A single base separates this from a much larger clone, so it may be a read error. V and J are TRBV5-6 and TRBJ1-4; D may be TRBD1 (5 bases). The CDR3 runs 14 residues. CDR1 is SGHDT, CDR2 YYEEEE, per germline. This CDR3 reads CTSSLTGEDEKLFF. CDR3 coding DNA: TGTACCAGCAGCTTAACAGGTGAAGATGAAAAACTGTTTTTT.

This sequence joins TRBV29-1 and TRBJ2-7; D may be TRBD1 (5 bases). The CDR3 loop spans 13 amino acids. Trimming pared 7 bases from V and 3 bases from J, leaving 16 bases between. Germline V gene sequence: CDR1 SQVTM, CDR2 ANQGSEA. The CDR3: CSAMTDTVYEQYF. The CDR3, as DNA: TGCAGCGCGATGACGGACACAGTCTACGAGCAGTACTTC.

About this clonotype: A much larger clone lies one base from this, so it may be a read error. This chain links TRBV20-1 with TRBJ2-1, with TRBD2 identical over 7 bases. CDR1 and CDR2 (germline): DFQATT, SNEGSKA (reference sequence). V was pared by 8 bases and J by 3 bases, with 10 bases of the junction left unmatched. There are 14 residues in the CDR3. The CDR3 loop is CSSGGLVSYNEQFF. Here the CDR3 DNA reads TGCAGTTCTGGTGGACTAGTAAGCTACAATGAGCAGTTCTTC.

Regarding this clonotype: A single base separates this from a much larger clone, so it may be a read error. The rearrangement uses TRBV20-1 and TRBJ2-6, with D maybe TRBD2 (6 bases). The CDR3 is 17 amino acids. Germline V gene lookup returns CDR1 DFQATT and CDR2 SNEGSKA (reference sequence). The CDR3 DNA is TGCAGTGCTGGAATCGGGACTCCCGGCGGAGGGGCCAACCTCCTGACTTTC. This codes for CSAGIGTPGGGANLLTF.

In regard to this clonotype: This clone may be a read error of a much larger clone one base away. Since the CDR3 does not end with the conserved phenylalanine or tryptophan, this likely comes from a read error. In DNA form, the CDR3 reads TGTGCCAGCAGTTACTCGGACAGGAGATACAATGAGCAGTTCTTA. This encodes CASSYSDRRYNEQFL. This rearrangement joins TRBV6-5 to TRBJ2-1; 7 positions match TRBD1. The CDR3 runs to 15 residues. The J segment lost 4 bases and the V segment lost 0 bases, leaving 3 bases of the junction unmatched. CDR1 and CDR2 (germline): MNHEY, SVGAGI.